The clone carrying this TCR beta chain was seen a few times. This entry comes from a study of blood T cell repertoires in COVID-19. Study-wide context: PBMCs, B-cell-depleted T cells, or T cells provided the cDNA or gDNA that made up the material.

This CDR3 has 16 amino acids. From germline, CDR1 is MNHNS and CDR2 SASEGT. The J segment lost 7 bases and the V segment lost 2 bases, leaving 7 bases of the junction unmatched. Authors' processing steps: Counts of nucleated cells, estimated from reference gene primer amplification, were obtained. Only in-frame clones appear in the TCRdb table, and some are missing; sequencing was by immunoSEQ multiplex PCR. V and J calls and clone size come straight from that table; D and trimming were deduced from the DNA. The data show fewer than 150,000 clones, roughly 79% seen once. The chain links TRBV6-1 to TRBJ2-2; 10 bases align to TRBD2. The TCR comes from a man of 80 years or more with acute or convalescent COVID-19. Sample: peripheral blood. CDR3 nucleotides: TGTGCCAGCAGTGAAATGCGACTAGCGGGCGACGGGGAGCTGTTTTTT. Translated: CASSEMRLAGDGELFF.